The 22 T cell receptor beta chains in this list originate from one sample, sequenced in a study of cytomegalovirus exposure and HLA in healthy donors. The PCR contained 60 Vbeta and 13 Jbeta primers. Profiled with immunoSEQ multiplex PCR; TCRdb holds only in-frame clones, not every one. Counted here are fewer than 200,000 clones, about three quarters occurring once; the ten biggest clones make up approximately 2.4%. Material for sequencing was PBMCs. Source of these receptors: a female donor in good health and CMV-seronegative.

The J gene is TRBJ1-5, the V gene TRBV5-5; 12 nucleotides agree with TRBD1. The germline V gene encodes CDR1 SGHKS and CDR2 YYEKEE (reference sequence). J was trimmed by 1 base and V by 2 bases; bases with no gene match: 7. The CDR3 sequence is 18 residues long. The chain's CDR3 is CASSLLGQGAKSNQPQHF. The CDR3 DNA reads TGTGCCAGCAGCTTACTGGGACAGGGGGCAAAAAGCAATCAGCCCCAGCATTTT.

This clone was seen once. The gene calls are TRBV9 and TRBJ2-1; a weak D match, TRBD1 (5 bases). Germline loops: CDR1 SGDLS, CDR2 YYNGEE. CDR3 length equals 14 residues. Deletions cut 0 bases from V and 3 bases from J, with 7 bases between. The CDR3 DNA reads as TGTGCCAGCAGCGTAGGGGGCAGCTACAATGAGCAGTTCTTC. Its protein is CASSVGGSYNEQFF.

The chain joins TRBV5-1 to TRBJ2-3; 11 bases fit TRBD2. This CDR3 has 17 residues. Germline assignment: CDR1 SGHRS and CDR2 YFSETQ. Trimming at V came to 0 bases and at J to 0 bases, leaving 3 bases not matched to a gene. The CDR3 DNA is TGCGCCAGCAGCTTGGCCGCTAGCGGGGGGAGCACAGATACGCAGTATTTT. Translating gives CASSLAASGGSTDTQYF.

Here the CDR3 DNA reads TGCAGCGCTGGGGGGGGGCTAGCGGATTCCTACGAGCAGTACTTC. This sequence encodes CSAGGGLADSYEQYF. The chain joins TRBV29-1 to TRBJ2-7, with a tentative D call TRBD2 (7 bases). Looked up from germline, CDR1 is SQVTM and CDR2 is ANQGSEA. V gave up 7 bases and J gave up 1 base, with 20 bases separating them. The CDR3 contains 15 residues.

The V call is TRBV30, the J call TRBJ1-6, with TRBD1 matching over 10 bases. The CDR3 extends over 14 amino acids. The germline V gene has CDR1 GTSNPN and CDR2 SVGIG (reference sequence). The junction had 7 bases not matched to a gene; V was cut back by 5 bases and J by 9 bases. CDR3 in DNA: TGTGCCTGGTTTCCCGGGACAGGGGCTTCACCCCTCCACTTT. Its protein is CAWFPGTGASPLHF.

The gene calls are TRBV4-3 and TRBJ1-1, with a tentative D call TRBD1 (5 bases). The CDR3 is 15 residues long. Between the trimmed V and J ends, which lost 3 bases and 4 bases, there was a span of 15 bases. The germline CDR1 and CDR2 sequences are LGHNA and YSLEER. This CDR3 reads CASSQVLYGATEAFF. The CDR3 DNA sequence: TGCGCCAGCAGCCAGGTACTGTATGGGGCCACTGAAGCTTTCTTT.

The chain is built from TRBV6-5 and TRBJ2-7; D ambiguous. V lost 2 bases, J lost 2 bases, and 4 bases lay in between. Germline loops: CDR1 MNHEY, CDR2 SVGAGI. This CDR3 spans 12 amino acids. The CDR3 spells CASSYQAYEQYF. The CDR3 nucleotides read TGTGCCAGCAGTTACCAGGCCTACGAGCAGTACTTC.

The chain combines TRBV19 with TRBJ2-2; 7 bases are shared with TRBD2. V shed 1 base, J shed 8 bases, and the junction held 7 bases outside the gene matches. Germline V lookup: CDR1 LNHDA, CDR2 SQIVND (reference sequence). The CDR3 has 15 amino acids. Here the CDR3 DNA reads TGTGCCAGTAGTATAGCGGCGGCGGGAGTGGGGGAGCTGTTTTTT. This translates into CASSIAAAGVGELFF.

The chain employs TRBV18 and TRBJ1-2; D unresolved. Germline V gene data show CDR1 as KGHSH and CDR2 as LQKENI. Trimming removed 3 bases at V and 1 base at J, with 9 bases between. The CDR3 sequence is 14 residues long. The CDR3 region is CASSPVEGNYGYTF. CDR3 in DNA: TGTGCCAGCTCACCTGTCGAGGGTAACTATGGCTACACCTTC.

This chain joins TRBV4-3 and TRBJ2-2; D perhaps matches TRBD2 (6 bases). Trimming shortened V by 1 base and J by 3 bases, and 9 bases separated the two germline ends. The CDR3 is 15 residues long. Germline CDR1 LGHNA, CDR2 YSLEER. Written as DNA, the CDR3 is TGCGCCAGCAGCCAAGGACTAGTGTACACCGGGGAGCTGTTTTTT. Translating it yields CASSQGLVYTGELFF.

This clone has only one observation. The CDR3 DNA sequence: TGTGCCAGCAGTTTATCTGTAGCGGGATTTGCCGGGGAGCTGTTTTTT. Amino acid sequence: CASSLSVAGFAGELFF. The chain combines TRBV28 with TRBJ2-2, with 8 bases matching TRBD2. V lost 1 base to trimming and J lost 6 bases; unmatched junction nucleotides: 7. This CDR3 comprises 16 residues. Germline V lookup: CDR1 MDHEN, CDR2 SYDVKM.

The chain is built from TRBV19 and TRBJ2-7; D uncertain. The CDR3 totals 12 residues. Between the trimmed V and J ends, which lost 2 bases and 6 bases, there was a span of 8 bases. Per the germline V gene, CDR1 is LNHDA and CDR2 is SQIVND (reference sequence). CDR3 residues: CASSIPAGEQYF. The CDR3 DNA reads as TGTGCCAGTAGTATACCGGCAGGCGAGCAGTACTTC. Full variable domain (rest looked up from reference TRBV19 and TRBJ2-7): DGGITQSPKYLFRKEGQNVTLSCEQNLNHDAMYWYRQDPGQGLRLIYYSQIVNDFQKGDIAEGYSVSREKKESFPLTVTSAQKNPTAFYLCASSIPAGEQYFGPGTRLTVT.

The chain is built from TRBV2 and TRBJ2-5; 12 nucleotides match TRBD2. The V and J ends lost 2 bases and 2 bases, in that order; junction bases with no gene match: 9. There are 18 residues in the CDR3. Germline V gives CDR1 SNHLY, CDR2 FYNNEI. CDR3: CASSERWLLAGGQETQYF. The CDR3 region has the DNA TGTGCCAGCAGTGAAAGGTGGTTACTAGCGGGGGGACAAGAGACCCAGTACTTC.

This clone was observed a handful of times. The chain uses TRBV27 and TRBJ2-7, with D possibly matching TRBD2 (6 bases). The CDR3 has 15 amino acids. Germline values: CDR1 MNHEY, CDR2 SMNVEV (reference sequence). V dropped 2 bases and J dropped 3 bases, with 14 bases sitting between them. The CDR3 spells CASSLQTGRGYEQYF. The CDR3 DNA sequence: TGTGCCAGCAGTTTACAGACCGGGAGAGGCTACGAGCAGTACTTC.

The chain is built from TRBV7-2 and TRBJ2-5, with 12 bases identical to TRBD2. Germline trimming cut 4 bases from V and 4 bases from J; bases unmatched to any gene: 7. Germline loops: CDR1 SGHTA, CDR2 FQGNSA. This CDR3 contains 16 residues. The CDR3 DNA is TGTGCCAGCAGCTCATCTAGCGGGGGGGCCGGAGAGACCCAGTACTTC. Protein: CASSSSSGGAGETQYF.

The V and J genes are TRBV10-3 and TRBJ1-5, with a possible D match to TRBD1 (5 bases). The CDR3 has 14 amino acids. Germline assignment: CDR1 ENHRY and CDR2 SYGVKD. The V and J ends lost 2 bases and 6 bases respectively, with 11 bases between them. The CDR3 spells CAISERGDGQPQHF. DNA of the CDR3: TGTGCCATCAGTGAGCGGGGGGACGGTCAGCCCCAGCATTTT.

The chain joins TRBV13 to TRBJ2-5; no definite D call. The germline CDR1 and CDR2 sequences are PRHDT and FYEKMQ (reference sequence). V was clipped by 7 bases and J by 5 bases, with 8 bases between them. The length of the CDR3 is 11 residues. The CDR3 DNA reads as TGTGCCAGCACCACCGGGGAGACCCAGTACTTC. It specifies CASTTGETQYF.

The chain is built from TRBV27 and TRBJ1-3, with 7 bases aligning to TRBD1. V shed 6 bases and J 2 bases; nucleotides not matched to a gene: 1. The CDR3 loop spans 13 amino acids. Germline V gives CDR1 MNHEY, CDR2 SMNVEV (reference sequence). In nucleotides, the CDR3 is TGTGCCAGCAGGCAGGGGGCTGGAAACACCATATATTTT. Translated, it gives CASRQGAGNTIYF.

The chain recombines TRBV7-8 with TRBJ2-5, with D perhaps matching TRBD1 (5 bases). The DNA end lines up better with TRBJ2-7; the J call may be wrong. The germline V gene encodes CDR1 SGHVS and CDR2 FQNEAQ. The length of the CDR3 is 15 residues. CDR3 region: CASSFFTTDFYEQYF. The CDR3 nucleotides are TGTGCCAGCAGCTTCTTCACGACAGATTTCTACGAGCAGTACTTC.

The rearrangement joins TRBV27 to TRBJ1-6; TRBD1 matches 9 bases. The V gene end was trimmed by 4 bases and the J gene end by 8 bases; junction bases not matched to a gene: 3. The length of the CDR3 is 14 residues. CDR1 and CDR2 (germline): MNHEY, SMNVEV (reference sequence). The CDR3, as DNA: TGTGCCAGCAGTTGGGACAGGGAGTATTCACCCCTCCACTTT. Residues: CASSWDREYSPLHF.

This sequence joins TRBV5-1 and TRBJ1-1; 7 bases match TRBD1. The CDR3 is 13 residues long. Trimming took 5 bases from V and 3 from J; bases not matched to a gene: 4. CDR1 is SGHRS, CDR2 YFSETQ, per germline. CDR3 in DNA: TGCGCCAGCAGTCAAACAGGGGACACTGAAGCTTTCTTT. It is translated as CASSQTGDTEAFF.

About this clone itself: One end of the junction varies from germline; a read error may be responsible. The sample holds other DNA sequences that translate to the same CDR3. V usage is TRBV27 and J usage is TRBJ2-1, with D tentatively TRBD1 (6 bases). Germline V gene lookup returns CDR1 MNHEY and CDR2 SMNVEV (reference sequence). This CDR3 region has 13 residues. The CDR3 DNA is TGTGCCAGCAGCCATGACAGGTACAACGAGCAGTTCTTC. Its protein is CASSHDRYNEQFF.